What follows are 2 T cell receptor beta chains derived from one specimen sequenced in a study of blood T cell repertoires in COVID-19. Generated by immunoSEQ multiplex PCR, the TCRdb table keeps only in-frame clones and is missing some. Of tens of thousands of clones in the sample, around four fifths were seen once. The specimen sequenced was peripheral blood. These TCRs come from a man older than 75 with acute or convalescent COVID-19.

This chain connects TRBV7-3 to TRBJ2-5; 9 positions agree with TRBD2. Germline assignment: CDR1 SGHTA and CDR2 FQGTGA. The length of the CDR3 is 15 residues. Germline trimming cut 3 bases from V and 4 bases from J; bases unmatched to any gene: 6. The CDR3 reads CASSLRAGGPETQYF. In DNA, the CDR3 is TGTGCCAGCAGCTTGAGAGCGGGGGGTCCAGAGACCCAGTACTTC.

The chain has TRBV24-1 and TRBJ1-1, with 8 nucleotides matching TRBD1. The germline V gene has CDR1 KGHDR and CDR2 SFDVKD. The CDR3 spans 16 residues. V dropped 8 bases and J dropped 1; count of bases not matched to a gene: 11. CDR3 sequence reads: CATTTGGDSRNTEAFF. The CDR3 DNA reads TGTGCCACCACAACAGGGGGTGATTCTAGGAACACTGAAGCTTTCTTT.